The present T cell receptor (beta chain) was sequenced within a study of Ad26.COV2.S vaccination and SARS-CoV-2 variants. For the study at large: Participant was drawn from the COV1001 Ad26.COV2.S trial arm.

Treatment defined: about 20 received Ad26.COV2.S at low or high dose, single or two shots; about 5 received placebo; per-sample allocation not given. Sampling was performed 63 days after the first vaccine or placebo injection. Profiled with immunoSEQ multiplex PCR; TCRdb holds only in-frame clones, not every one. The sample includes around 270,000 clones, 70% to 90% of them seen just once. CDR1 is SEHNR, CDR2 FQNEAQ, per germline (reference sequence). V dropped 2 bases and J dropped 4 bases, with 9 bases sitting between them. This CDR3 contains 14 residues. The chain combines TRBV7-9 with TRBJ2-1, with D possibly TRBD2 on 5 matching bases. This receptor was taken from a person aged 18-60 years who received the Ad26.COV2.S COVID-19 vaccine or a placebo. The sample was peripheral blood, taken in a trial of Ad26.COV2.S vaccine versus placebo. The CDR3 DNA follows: TGTGCCAGCAGCTTAACGGGGAGTTACAATGAGCAGTTCTTC. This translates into CASSLTGSYNEQFF.